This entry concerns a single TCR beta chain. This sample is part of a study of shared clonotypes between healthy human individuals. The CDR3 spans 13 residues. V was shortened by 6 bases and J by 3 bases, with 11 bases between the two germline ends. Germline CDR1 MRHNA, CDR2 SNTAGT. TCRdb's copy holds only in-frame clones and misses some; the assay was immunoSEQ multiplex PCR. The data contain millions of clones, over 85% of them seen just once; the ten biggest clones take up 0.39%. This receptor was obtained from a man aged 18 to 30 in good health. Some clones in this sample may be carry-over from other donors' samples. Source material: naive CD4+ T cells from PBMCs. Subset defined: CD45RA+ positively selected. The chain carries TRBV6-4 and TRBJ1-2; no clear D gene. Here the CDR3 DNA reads TGTGCCAGCAGGATGGACGGGGACTATGGCTACACCTTC. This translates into CASRMDGDYGYTF.